These 15 T cell receptor beta chains were all obtained from the same sample, sequenced in a study of T cells in Graves' hyperthyroidism and ophthalmopathy. Amplification yielded TCR beta CDR3 regions, with RNA transcripts as the source. HTBI primers were the set used in a first-round RT-PCR of the TCR CDR3. TCRdb processed the multiplex PCR reads anew with MiXCR; each CDR3 protein has one entry. The data show about 380,000 distinct CDR3 sequences, with about 14% seen just once and around 21% held by the top ten. The sequenced material came from blood. These receptors were taken from a man aged 25-45 years with Graves' hyperthyroidism that later progressed to Graves' ophthalmopathy.

This clonotype was picked up a small number of times. The rearrangement uses TRBV20-1 and TRBJ1-5; 7 bases are a match to TRBD1. V lost 3 bases, J lost 7 bases, and 9 bases stayed unmatched. Germline V gene sequence: CDR1 DFQATT, CDR2 SNEGSKA (reference sequence). This CDR3 has 14 amino acids. The chain's CDR3 is CSASSVTGRQPQHF. CDR3 nucleotide sequence: TGCAGTGCTAGTTCCGTGACAGGGCGACAGCCCCAGCATTTT.

This clonotype was detected ten times or more. The rearrangement uses TRBV5-1 and TRBJ1-1; 7 bases fit TRBD1. CDR3 size: 17 residues. The germline gives CDR1 SGHRS, CDR2 YFSETQ. The trim removed 0 bases at V and 0 bases at J, leaving 8 bases unmatched. The CDR3 coding sequence is TGCGCCAGCAGCTTGGTCAGGGGGAGCGGAATGAACACTGAAGCTTTCTTT. It codes for CASSLVRGSGMNTEAFF.

As concerns this clonotype: This clone may be a read error of a much larger clone one base away. The rearrangement links TRBV6-5 to TRBJ2-1; tentative D call: TRBD2 (7 bases). V gave up 2 bases and J gave up 5 bases, with 16 bases separating them. The CDR3 is 16 residues long. Germline V gives CDR1 MNHEY, CDR2 SVGAGI. CDR3 loop: CASSYRGGAYHNEQFF. The DNA for the CDR3 is TGTGCCAGCAGTTACAGGGGGGGGGCTTACCACAATGAGCAGTTCTTC.

This clonotype was seen repeatedly, ten times or more. The rearrangement uses TRBV7-9 and TRBJ1-2; D gene ambiguous. The V gene lost 2 bases and the J gene lost 2 bases, with 9 bases spanning the gap. From germline, CDR1 is SEHNR and CDR2 FQNEAQ (reference sequence). The CDR3 is 14 amino acids. The CDR3: CASSLPPENYGYTF. Here the CDR3 DNA reads TGTGCCAGCAGCTTACCCCCAGAAAACTATGGCTACACCTTC.

The CDR3 loop is CASSLKTGGWAEAFF. CDR3 nucleotide sequence: TGTGCCAGCAGCCTAAAGACAGGGGGATGGGCTGAAGCTTTCTTT. The rearrangement joins TRBV5-4 to TRBJ1-1; 9 positions match TRBD1. Germline lookup yields CDR1 SGHNT and CDR2 YYREEE (reference sequence). This CDR3 has 15 residues. V was clipped by 4 bases and J by 6 bases; unmatched bases: 10.

This clonotype was picked up many times. This chain connects TRBV15 to TRBJ1-4; unclear D gene. V dropped 5 bases and J dropped 2 bases, with 12 bases sitting between them. This CDR3 spans 15 amino acids. Per the germline V gene, CDR1 is LNHNV and CDR2 is YYDKDF (reference sequence). The CDR3 DNA is TGTGCCACCAGCTCCAGCAGGACGACTAATGAAAAACTGTTTTTT. As protein: CATSSSRTTNEKLFF.

At least ten counts were recorded for this clonotype. V usage is TRBV18 and J usage is TRBJ2-3; unclear D gene. V was shortened by 6 bases and J by 2 bases, with 15 bases between the two germline ends. There are 15 residues in the CDR3. CDR1 is KGHSH and CDR2 is LQKENI in the germline V gene. This chain's CDR3 is CASSSGAPDTDTQYF. CDR3 in DNA: TGTGCCAGCTCGTCCGGAGCGCCAGACACAGATACGCAGTATTTT.

This clonotype was observed many times. The rearrangement joins TRBV20-1 to TRBJ2-1; perhaps TRBD2 as D (5 bases). Between the trimmed V and J ends, which lost 5 bases and 9 bases, there was a span of 20 bases. Germline loops: CDR1 DFQATT, CDR2 SNEGSKA (reference sequence). The CDR3 extends over 14 amino acids. As DNA, the CDR3 is TGCAGTGCTGGCTCAAGGCGGGTTCTTGGTGAGCAGTTCTTC. Its protein product is CSAGSRRVLGEQFF.

This clonotype was seen only a few times. The chain is built from TRBV4-1 and TRBJ1-4; D gene unclear. CDR1 is MGHRA and CDR2 is YSYEKL in the germline V gene. CDR3 length: 15 amino acids. Trimming cost V 4 bases and J 5 bases, with 14 bases left between them. The CDR3 DNA is TGCGCCAGCAGCCCCCGGGAGGGAAGGAATGAAAAACTGTTTTTT. This codes for CASSPREGRNEKLFF.

This clonotype was observed many times. V gene TRBV7-9 combines with J gene TRBJ2-7, with 11 positions matching TRBD2. V shed 6 bases, J shed 0 bases, and the junction held 4 bases outside the gene matches. The germline V gene encodes CDR1 SEHNR and CDR2 FQNEAQ (reference sequence). This CDR3 region has 15 residues. The CDR3, as DNA: TGTGCCAGCAGTGGCGGGACTAGCGGCTCCTACGAGCAGTACTTC. This codes for CASSGGTSGSYEQYF.

This clonotype came up many times. The chain is built from TRBV12-5 and TRBJ1-1; maybe TRBD1 (5 bases). The CDR3 extends over 13 amino acids. Between the trimmed V and J ends, which lost 5 bases and 4 bases, there was a span of 11 bases. The germline CDR1 and CDR2 sequences are LGHNT and FRNRAP. CDR3 sequence: CASGGGGATEAFF. The CDR3 bases are TGTGCTAGTGGTGGGGGTGGGGCCACTGAAGCTTTCTTT.

This clonotype was observed a handful of times. V is TRBV5-1 and J is TRBJ2-7; D is undetermined. The CDR3 has 16 residues. The germline V and J ends were trimmed by 0 bases and 6 bases, with 19 bases remaining between them. Germline-derived CDR1 and CDR2 are SGHRS and YFSETQ. The CDR3 DNA reads as TGCGCCAGCAGCTTGGTGTTCGAGACAAAAAGAGGCGAGCAGTACTTC. Protein: CASSLVFETKRGEQYF.

The chain employs TRBV5-6 and TRBJ1-5, with unresolved D. Germline-derived CDR1 and CDR2 are SGHDT and YYEEEE. This CDR3 is built from 18 residues. V was shortened by 0 bases and J by 2 bases, with 18 bases between the two germline ends. CDR3 region: CASSLANPVVEGNQPQHF. The CDR3 nucleotides are TGTGCCAGCAGCTTGGCCAATCCGGTGGTGGAGGGCAATCAGCCCCAGCATTTT.

In this sample, this clonotype turned up many times. This rearrangement joins TRBV27 to TRBJ1-1, with a possible D match to TRBD1 (6 bases). V lost 2 bases and J lost 2, with 15 bases in between. The V gene's germline CDR1 is MNHEY and CDR2 SMNVEV (reference sequence). This CDR3 spans 16 amino acids. The CDR3 nucleotides read TGTGCCAGCAGTTTACCCCCTTCGACAGGAAACACTGAAGCTTTCTTT. Encoded protein: CASSLPPSTGNTEAFF.

The CDR3 region has the DNA TGTGCCAGCAATTATCGGGGGGACCGCTCTAATTCACCCCTCCACTTT. It specifies CASNYRGDRSNSPLHF. The V and J genes are TRBV6-5 and TRBJ1-6, with a possible D match to TRBD1 (5 bases). CDR3 size: 16 residues. V was pared by 7 bases and J by 6 bases, with 19 bases between. The V gene's germline CDR1 is MNHEY and CDR2 SVGAGI.